Following are 17 T cell receptor beta chains from one sample sequenced in a study of T cell responses to AZD1222 COVID-19 vaccine. The assay was immunoSEQ multiplex PCR, and TCRdb's table has in-frame clones only and misses some. Counted here are approximately 300,000 clones, approximately 94% occurring once; the ten biggest clones make up around 0.57%. Material: peripheral blood, obtained 28 days after the second AZD1222 dose. These TCRs come from an adult who received the AZD1222 COVID-19 vaccine.

The chain employs TRBV4-1 and TRBJ1-4; TRBD1 matches at 9 bases. V was clipped by 0 bases and J by 7 bases; unmatched bases: 6. CDR1 MGHRA and CDR2 YSYEKL come from the germline V gene. CDR3 length: 16 amino acids. In DNA form, the CDR3 reads TGCGCCAGCAGCCAAGAAGCCGGGACAGGGATTGAAAAACTGTTTTTT. Its translation is CASSQEAGTGIEKLFF.

The chain employs TRBV2 and TRBJ2-5; unclear D gene. Per the germline V gene, CDR1 is SNHLY and CDR2 is FYNNEI. There are 12 residues in the CDR3. V was clipped by 4 bases and J by 4 bases, with 7 bases between them. The CDR3 bases are TGTGCCAGCAGTGTTGCAGGAGAGACCCAGTACTTC. Translated: CASSVAGETQYF.

The chain is built from TRBV29-1 and TRBJ1-2; 7 bases fit TRBD1. This CDR3 contains 13 residues. The germline gives CDR1 SQVTM, CDR2 ANQGSEA. V lost 0 bases, J lost 7 bases, and 5 bases stayed unmatched. CDR3 DNA: TGCAGCGTTGAAGATGAGGCAGGGGGTGGCTACACCTTC. Translation gives CSVEDEAGGGYTF.

The rearrangement uses TRBV7-3 and TRBJ1-2; D remains unclear. This CDR3 spans 14 amino acids. V lost 5 bases and J lost 2, with 12 bases in between. Germline V gene data show CDR1 as SGHTA and CDR2 as FQGTGA. The CDR3 protein is CASSPAAANYGYTF. Here the CDR3 DNA reads TGTGCCAGCAGCCCCGCCGCCGCCAACTATGGCTACACCTTC.

The chain uses TRBV7-2 and TRBJ2-7; D possibly matches TRBD1 or TRBD2 (5 bases each). Between the trimmed V and J ends, which lost 5 bases and 6 bases, there was a span of 14 bases. CDR1 and CDR2 from the germline V gene are SGHTA and FQGNSA. The CDR3 totals 13 residues. The CDR3 coding sequence is TGTGCCAGCAGCAACGGGGCGGATCGCGAGCAGTACTTC. It codes for CASSNGADREQYF. Full variable domain (rest looked up from reference TRBV7-2 and TRBJ2-7): GAGVSQSPSNKVTEKGKDVELRCDPISGHTALYWYRQSLGQGLEFLIYFQGNSAPDKSGLPSDRFSAERTGGSVSTLTIQRTQQEDSAVYLCASSNGADREQYFGPGTRLTVT.

The chain recombines TRBV2 with TRBJ1-2, with TRBD1 matching 10 bases. V gave up 4 bases and J gave up 7 bases; unmatched junction bases: 6. This CDR3 comprises 14 residues. Germline V CDR1 and CDR2: SNHLY, FYNNEI. Here the CDR3 reads CASSGWTGGGGYTF. The CDR3 region has the DNA TGTGCCAGCAGTGGATGGACAGGGGGTGGTGGCTACACCTTC.

The chain employs TRBV7-9 and TRBJ2-1; 9 bases are shared with TRBD2. The length of the CDR3 is 15 residues. The V gene's germline CDR1 is SEHNR and CDR2 FQNEAQ (reference sequence). V shed 5 bases and J 0 bases; nucleotides not matched to a gene: 2. CDR3 in amino acids: CASSPSGASYNEQFF. The DNA for the CDR3 is TGTGCCAGCAGCCCTAGCGGGGCCTCCTACAATGAGCAGTTCTTC.

The chain carries TRBV25-1 and TRBJ2-4, with 8 bases aligning to TRBD1. The CDR3 has 12 amino acids. V gave up 6 bases and J gave up 6 bases; unmatched junction bases: 1. Germline CDR1 MGHDK, CDR2 SYGVNS. CDR3 bases: TGTGCCAGCAGCGGGACAGGAAACATTCAGTACTTC. Translated, it gives CASSGTGNIQYF.

Only one count was recorded for this clone. This chain uses TRBV9 with TRBJ2-7; D is unresolved. The V end lost 0 bases, the J end lost 0 bases, and 13 bases lay between the germline ends. CDR1 is SGDLS and CDR2 is YYNGEE in the germline V gene. This CDR3 has 16 amino acids. The chain's CDR3 is CASSVDGRVSSYEQYF. CDR3 nucleotides: TGTGCCAGCAGCGTAGATGGAAGGGTGAGCTCCTACGAGCAGTACTTC.

V is TRBV30 and J is TRBJ1-4; D possibly corresponds to TRBD1 (5 bases). The CDR3 contains 13 residues. V was clipped by 1 base and J by 4 bases, with 7 bases between them. Germline loops: CDR1 GTSNPN, CDR2 SVGIG (reference sequence). CDR3 region: CAWSGDSNEKLFF. The CDR3 coding sequence is TGTGCCTGGAGTGGAGACAGTAATGAAAAACTGTTTTTT.

The rearrangement links TRBV7-6 to TRBJ1-5; the D is unclear. Per the germline V gene, CDR1 is SGHVS and CDR2 is FNYEAQ. The V gene lost 2 bases and the J gene lost 5 bases, with 7 bases spanning the gap. The CDR3 is 13 amino acids. This CDR3 reads CASSLSRDQPQHF. CDR3 bases: TGTGCCAGCAGCTTATCGAGGGATCAGCCCCAGCATTTT.

V gene TRBV5-1 combines with J gene TRBJ2-5, with D unclear. Germline V lookup: CDR1 SGHRS, CDR2 YFSETQ. V was pared by 0 bases and J by 2 bases, with 14 bases between. This CDR3 has 16 residues. In DNA form, the CDR3 reads TGCGCCAGCAGCTTGGGGGTACTTGAAGGTCAAGAGACCCAGTACTTC. Residues: CASSLGVLEGQETQYF.

J is TRBJ2-5 and V is TRBV28; 11 bases align to TRBD2. This CDR3 region has 19 residues. Trimming took 10 bases from V and 0 from J; bases not matched to a gene: 19. CDR1 is MDHEN and CDR2 is SYDVKM in the germline V gene. Here the CDR3 DNA reads TGTGCCACCACACCCCTTATACTAGCGGGGGCCATGTACCAAGAGACCCAGTACTTC. It yields the protein CATTPLILAGAMYQETQYF. Full variable domain (remainder filled in from reference TRBV28 and TRBJ2-5): DVKVTQSSRYLVKRTGEKVFLECVQDMDHENMFWYRQDPGLGLRLIYFSYDVKMKEKGDIPEGYSVSREKKERFSLILESASTNQTSMYLCATTPLILAGAMYQETQYFGPGTRLLVL.

V and J are TRBV5-1 and TRBJ2-5; D unresolved. CDR1 and CDR2 (germline): SGHRS, YFSETQ. V lost 1 base, J lost 2 bases, and 9 bases lay in between. The CDR3 runs 14 residues. The CDR3 region has the DNA TGCGCCAGCAGCTTGAGGCGCCCTCAAGAGACCCAGTACTTC. It codes for CASSLRRPQETQYF.

The chain is built from TRBV18 and TRBJ1-2, with D uncertain. With 0 bases removed from V and 5 bases from J, the gap between germline ends came to 19 bases. The germline V gene encodes CDR1 KGHSH and CDR2 LQKENI. This CDR3 contains 17 residues. For the CDR3, the DNA is TGTGCCAGCTCACCACCGTGGCCAGGCGCCCGAATATATGGCTACACCTTC. This encodes CASSPPWPGARIYGYTF.

This chain links TRBV20-1 with TRBJ1-3; D is uncertain. Trimming pared 3 bases from V and 0 bases from J, leaving 9 bases between. There are 14 residues in the CDR3. CDR1 is DFQATT and CDR2 is SNEGSKA in the germline V gene (reference sequence). The CDR3 nucleotides read TGCAGTGCTAGTCATCCCAACTCTGGAAACACCATATATTTT. It yields the protein CSASHPNSGNTIYF.

This chain connects TRBV6-5 to TRBJ1-1; D remains ambiguous. This CDR3 is 13 amino acids long. Deletions cut 7 bases from V and 3 bases from J, with 12 bases between. The V gene's germline CDR1 is MNHEY and CDR2 SVGAGI. In DNA, the CDR3 is TGTGCCAGCACCCCTCCTCATGACACTGAAGCTTTCTTT. It encodes CASTPPHDTEAFF.